A selection of T cell receptor beta chains follows, all from one sample in a study of CD8 T cells in Susac syndrome. TCRdb fed the immunoSEQ multiplex PCR reads into MiXCR, producing one record per CDR3 protein. The sample has over 80,000 distinct CDR3 sequences; about 93% are singletons. Sequencing was performed on CD8+ T cells from PBMCs. Receptors originate from a human donor with Susac syndrome. The CDR3 runs from the conserved cysteine through the conserved F or W. A D gene is named only where the DNA matches it firmly. Clone sizes are given selectively: once, few, many, or a class where the clone is expanded.

DNA,CDR3,J,D,size,V,length
TGCGCCAGCAGCCAAGATAGGGGGCAGGGCACTGAAGCTTTCTTT,CASSQDRGQGTEAFF,TRBJ1-1,TRBD1,once,TRBV4-1,15
TGTGCCAGCAGCTTAGCCCTGGGGTATGGCTACACCTTC,CASSLALGYGYTF,TRBJ1-2,-,-,TRBV7-8,13
TGTGCCAGCAGCTTGGCCGCGGGGACCAAAAACATTCAGTACTTC,CASSLAAGTKNIQYF,TRBJ2-4,-,-,TRBV5-6,15
TGTGCCACCAGCAGAGATCGGGCGGGATCTTTAAACGAGCAGTACTTC,CATSRDRAGSLNEQYF,TRBJ2-7,-,-,TRBV15,16
TGTGCCAGCAGTGAAGGGTCAAGGGTCGACTCCTACGAGCAGTACTTC,CASSEGSRVDSYEQYF,TRBJ2-7,-,-,TRBV2,16
TGTGCCAGCAGCCTCGGCCCTCGCGGCGCGGATACGCAGTATTTT,CASSLGPRGADTQYF,TRBJ2-3,-,-,TRBV6-2/TRBV6-3,15
TGTGCCAGCAGCTTAGGCCAGGAGGACTACACCGGGGAGCTGTTTTTT,CASSLGQEDYTGELFF,TRBJ2-2,-,once,TRBV13,16
TGTGCCAGCAGCTTTCAGGGGGACTCCTACAATGAGCAGTTCTTC,CASSFQGDSYNEQFF,TRBJ2-1,TRBD1,once,TRBV7-9,15
TGTGCCAGCAGTACAGGGGGCAACAATGAGCAGTTCTTC,CASSTGGNNEQFF,TRBJ2-1,TRBD1,few,TRBV6-1,13
TGTGCCAGCAGCTTAGTAACAGGGGAGGGGTATGGCTACACCTTC,CASSLVTGEGYGYTF,TRBJ1-2,TRBD1,-,TRBV7-2,15
TGTGCCAGCAGTTACGGGACCGGGGAGCTGTTTTTT,CASSYGTGELFF,TRBJ2-2,-,once,TRBV6-6,12
TGTGCCAGCAGCCTTTCGACTAGCGGGGCATACAATGAGCAGTTCTTC,CASSLSTSGAYNEQFF,TRBJ2-1,TRBD2,-,TRBV3-1,16
TGCGCCAGCAGCCAAGATTTAACTAGCGGGAGCTATGAGCAGTTCTTC,CASSQDLTSGSYEQFF,TRBJ2-1,TRBD2,few,TRBV4-1,16
TGTGCCAGCAATCCCCATCGGCGGGAGGGCCTCGATGAGCAGTTCTTC,CASNPHRREGLDEQFF,TRBJ2-1,TRBD2,-,TRBV7-9,16
TGTGCCAGCAGTGGAACAGGGGTTAGTACCAATGAGCAGTTCTTC,CASSGTGVSTNEQFF,TRBJ2-1,TRBD1,-,TRBV27,15
TGTGCCAGCAGTGGGGTAGTCGCTAGCGCAAACAATGAGCAGTTCTTC,CASSGVVASANNEQFF,TRBJ2-1,-,-,TRBV27,16
TGTGCCAGCAGCTCCCGGGGGTTCGAGCAGTACTTC,CASSSRGFEQYF,TRBJ2-7,-,-,TRBV7-9,12
TGTGCCAGTAGTATCGGGGTTGGCACAGATACGCAGTATTTT,CASSIGVGTDTQYF,TRBJ2-3,-,once,TRBV19,14
TGTGCCAGTAGCCGAACAGGGGCTGACGGGGAGCTGTTTTTT,CASSRTGADGELFF,TRBJ2-2,TRBD1,once,TRBV19,14
TGTGCCAGCAGCTTAGTCGGACCCAGCTACATGCAGTACTTC,CASSLVGPSYMQYF,TRBJ2-7,-,-,TRBV7-9,14
TGTGCCAGCAGTCCTAGCGGGAAGGTCTACGAGCAGTACTTC,CASSPSGKVYEQYF,TRBJ2-7,TRBD2,once,TRBV6-5,14
TGTGCCAGCAGTTACTCGACGGGAAACAATCAGCCCCAGCATTTT,CASSYSTGNNQPQHF,TRBJ1-5,-,-,TRBV6-5,15
TGTGCCAGCAGCTTAGCATACATAGAGGGATTCACTGAAGCTTTCTTT,CASSLAYIEGFTEAFF,TRBJ1-1,-,-,TRBV5-6,16
TGCAGTGCTAGCAATGAGGGAGGGTCCGGAGATACGCAGTATTTT,CSASNEGGSGDTQYF,TRBJ2-3,TRBD2,once,TRBV20-1,15
TGTGCCAGCTCAATGGCAGCTAACACTAACTATGGCTACACCTTC,CASSMAANTNYGYTF,TRBJ1-2,-,-,TRBV18,15
TGTGCCAGCAGTTTTTCCGGTCCACGGGAGACCCAGTACTTC,CASSFSGPRETQYF,TRBJ2-5,-,once,TRBV27,14
TGTGCCAGCAGCCCAAGCCCGGGACTAGCGGGATCAGGGACCTACAATGAGCAGTTCTTC,CASSPSPGLAGSGTYNEQFF,TRBJ2-1,TRBD2,-,TRBV12-3/TRBV12-4,20
TGTGCCAGCTATCGGGGAGATACGCAGTATTTT,CASYRGDTQYF,TRBJ2-3,-,-,TRBV2,11
TGTGCCAGCAGCTTTGATTTGACGACAGGGTCCGACGAGCAGTTCTTC,CASSFDLTTGSDEQFF,TRBJ2-1,TRBD1,-,TRBV7-9,16
TGTGCCAGTAGGGGGTTCGGCAGCTATGGCTACACCTTC,CASRGFGSYGYTF,TRBJ1-2,-,-,TRBV19,13
TGTGCCAGCCGCGGGACAGGGGATGAAAAACTGTTTTTT,CASRGTGDEKLFF,TRBJ1-4,TRBD1,-,TRBV3-1,13
TGCAGTGCGCGAACAGGGAACTACGAGCAGTACTTC,CSARTGNYEQYF,TRBJ2-7,-,-,TRBV20-1,12
TGCAGCGTTACGGGGGGTAGCACAGATACGCAGTATTTT,CSVTGGSTDTQYF,TRBJ2-3,TRBD2,once,TRBV29-1,13
TGTGCCAGCAGCCCAGCCCCTAGCGGGAGTTGGACCGGGGAGCTGTTTTTT,CASSPAPSGSWTGELFF,TRBJ2-2,TRBD2,once,TRBV4-2,17
TGTGCCAGCAGTTTAGGGGGTTCAGATACGCAGTATTTT,CASSLGGSDTQYF,TRBJ2-3,-,-,TRBV27,13
TGTGCCAGCAAAGGGACAGGGGGTCCCCTCCACTTT,CASKGTGGPLHF,TRBJ1-6,TRBD1,-,TRBV2,12
TGCAGCGTTTGGGAGAACAGGGTCGACGCTTTCTTT,CSVWENRVDAFF,TRBJ1-1,-,-,TRBV29-1,12
TGTGCCAGCGGAAACCAGGGGGACTATAATTCACCCCTCCACTTT,CASGNQGDYNSPLHF,TRBJ1-6,TRBD1,-,TRBV27,15
TGTGCCAGCAGTTTTTGGCAGCCCACCTACGAGCAGTACTTC,CASSFWQPTYEQYF,TRBJ2-7,-,-,TRBV28,14
TGCGCCAGCAGCAAGATGAACAGGTGGGAGACCCAGTACTTC,CASSKMNRWETQYF,TRBJ2-5,-,-,TRBV5-1,14
TGTGCCAGCAGCCGAGGTGGGGCCCAGTACTTC,CASSRGGAQYF,TRBJ2-5,-,-,TRBV5-8,11
TGTGCCAGCAGCTTATCCGGTCTTGCGTACAATGAGCAGTTCTTC,CASSLSGLAYNEQFF,TRBJ2-1,-,-,TRBV7-2,15
TGTGCCAGTAGTATAGATGCTGAAGAGACCCAGTACTTC,CASSIDAEETQYF,TRBJ2-5,-,-,TRBV19,13
TGTGCCAGCAAAGCGGGAGGGCTTGATACGCAGTATTTT,CASKAGGLDTQYF,TRBJ2-3,TRBD2,-,TRBV28,13
TGTGCCAGCAGCAACCGGACAGGGGGCAGGGAGACCCAGTACTTC,CASSNRTGGRETQYF,TRBJ2-5,TRBD1,-,TRBV7-9,15
TGTGCCAGCAGTCTCGGGGAGATTCAGTACTTC,CASSLGEIQYF,TRBJ2-4,-,-,TRBV27,11
TGTGCCAGCAGCTTAGCGCGAACAGGGTTAGATACGCAGTATTTT,CASSLARTGLDTQYF,TRBJ2-3,-,-,TRBV7-2,15
TGCAGCGGATCAGGCTACCTTGAAGCTTTCTTT,CSGSGYLEAFF,TRBJ1-1,-,-,TRBV29-1,11
TGTGCCAGCAGCGTGGGAGTGGACAGTGATAATGAAAAACTGTTTTTT,CASSVGVDSDNEKLFF,TRBJ1-4,-,-,TRBV9,16
TGTGCCAGCAGCTTGGCAGGACTCGGAGAAGAGACCCAGTACTTC,CASSLAGLGEETQYF,TRBJ2-5,-,-,TRBV5-6,15